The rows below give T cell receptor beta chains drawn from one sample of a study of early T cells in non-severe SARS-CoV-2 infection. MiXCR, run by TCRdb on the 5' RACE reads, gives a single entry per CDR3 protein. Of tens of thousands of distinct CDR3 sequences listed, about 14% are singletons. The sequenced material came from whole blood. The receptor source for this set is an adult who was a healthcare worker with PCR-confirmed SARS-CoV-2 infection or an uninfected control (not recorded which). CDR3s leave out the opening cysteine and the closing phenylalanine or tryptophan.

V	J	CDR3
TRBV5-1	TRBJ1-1	ASSSGQPEAF
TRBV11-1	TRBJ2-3	ASSLGLAGEVRTDTQY
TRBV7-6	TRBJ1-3	ASSLALRGLGSGNTIY
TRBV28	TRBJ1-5	ASSHTGQSRRNQPQH
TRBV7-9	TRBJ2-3	ASSSQRGGLSTDTQY
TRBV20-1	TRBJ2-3	SARDLLGQAQY
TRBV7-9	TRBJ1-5	ASSLQGPGRGNQPQH
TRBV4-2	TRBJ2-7	ASSPQGADEQY
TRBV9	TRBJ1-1	ASSRSGTSRAF
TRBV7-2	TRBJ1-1	ASSLGGMNTEAF
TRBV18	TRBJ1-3	ASSPGQPGNTIY
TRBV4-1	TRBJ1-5	ASSRGTANQPQH
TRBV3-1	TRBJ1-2	ASSQDFRARGYT
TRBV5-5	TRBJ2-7	ASRGMGPPEYEQY
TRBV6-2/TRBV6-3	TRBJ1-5	ASSYSSAIGNQPQH
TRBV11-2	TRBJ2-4	ASSLDGQGRNIQY
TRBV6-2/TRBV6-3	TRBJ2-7	ASSLYRESEQY
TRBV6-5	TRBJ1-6	ASSRQGSSYNSPLH
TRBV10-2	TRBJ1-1	ASSGGDTGTEAF
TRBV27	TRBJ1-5	ASSPRPNIGGRSNQPQH
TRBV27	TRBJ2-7	ATRTVYEQY
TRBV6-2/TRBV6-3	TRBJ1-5	ASSYLDRTYQPQH
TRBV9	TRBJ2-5	TSSPTTGSYQETQY
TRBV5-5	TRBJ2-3	ASSSGLAGYTDTQY
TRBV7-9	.	ASSLGGVYEQF
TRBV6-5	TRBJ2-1	ASSLGKNNEQF
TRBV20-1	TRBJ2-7	SARWTESYEQY
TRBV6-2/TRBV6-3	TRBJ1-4	ASSEDSKNEKLF
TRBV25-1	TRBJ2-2	ASSLTGVTGELF
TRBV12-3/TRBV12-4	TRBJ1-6	ASSFRGSSYNSPLH
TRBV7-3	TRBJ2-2	ASSLIRNTGELF
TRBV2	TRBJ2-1	ASTLRDRAYNEQF
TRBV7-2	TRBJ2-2	ASSPRGQGNTGELF
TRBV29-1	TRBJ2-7	SVDGAQGTYEQY
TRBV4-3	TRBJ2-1	ASSLIIRGGGSYNEQF
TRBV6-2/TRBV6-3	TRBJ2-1	ASSRSGGNYNEQF
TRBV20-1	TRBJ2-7	SARDPASSYEQY
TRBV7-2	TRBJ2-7	ASSLSNYEQY
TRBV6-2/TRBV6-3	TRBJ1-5	ASSYSGNSNQPQH
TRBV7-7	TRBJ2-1	ASSLGVSGEQF
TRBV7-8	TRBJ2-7	ASSLGRRPSY
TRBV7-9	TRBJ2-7	ASDSQGYEQY
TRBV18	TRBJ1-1	ASSSTRVGTEAF
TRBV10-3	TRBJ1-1	AISERGAINTEAF
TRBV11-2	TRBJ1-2	ASSFRGLLWTKDGYT
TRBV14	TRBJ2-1	ASSPGAINEQF
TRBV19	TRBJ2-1	ASSIGAGPAYNEQF
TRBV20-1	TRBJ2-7	SASPAGFYEQY
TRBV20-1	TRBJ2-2	SASAQGTGELF
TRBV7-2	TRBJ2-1	ASSLINEQF
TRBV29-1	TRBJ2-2	SVVLPSGGTNTGELF
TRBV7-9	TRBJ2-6	ASSNGGAGANVLT
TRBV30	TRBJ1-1	AWSPGSGNTEAF
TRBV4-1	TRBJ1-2	ASNVAEGAHGYT
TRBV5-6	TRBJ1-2	ASSLFRADRADYGYT
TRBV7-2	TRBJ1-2	ASSLRGRGADGYT
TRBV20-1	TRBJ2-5	SARLAGEQETQY
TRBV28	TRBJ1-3	ASSLPQPNTIY